The 15 T cell receptor beta chains reported below all come from one sample, sequenced in a study of T cell responses to AZD1222 COVID-19 vaccine. Produced via immunoSEQ multiplex PCR; TCRdb's table is partial and in-frame only. This sample has about 97,000 clones, with approximately 88% found just once. The sample consisted of peripheral blood, taken on day 0 of AZD1222 vaccination. The receptors were sampled from an adult in good health.

This clone came up a few times. The CDR3 is CASSQDRARGYTF. The CDR3 bases are TGCGCCAGCAGCCAAGATAGGGCCAGGGGCTACACCTTC. The chain recombines TRBV4-3 with TRBJ1-2; no clear D gene. V was pared by 0 bases and J by 8 bases, with 10 bases between. Germline-derived CDR1 and CDR2 are LGHNA and YSLEER. The CDR3 is made up of 13 amino acids.

This chain uses TRBV29-1 with TRBJ2-7; D is undetermined. This CDR3 is 15 amino acids long. CDR1 is SQVTM and CDR2 is ANQGSEA in the germline V gene. Trimming shortened V by 6 bases and J by 0 bases, and 18 bases separated the two germline ends. As DNA, the CDR3 is TGCAGCGTATGCCCCGCAGGACGAAGCTCCTACGAGCAGTACTTC. It translates to CSVCPAGRSSYEQYF.

The V and J genes are TRBV30 and TRBJ2-4, with D perhaps given as TRBD1 or TRBD2 (6 bases each). The ends were cut back, 1 base at V and 0 bases at J, with 10 bases in the middle. The V gene's germline CDR1 is GTSNPN and CDR2 SVGIG (reference sequence). This CDR3 region has 15 residues. This CDR3 is CAWSEGGLAKNIQYF. CDR3 DNA: TGTGCCTGGAGTGAGGGGGGACTAGCCAAAAACATTCAGTACTTC.

The chain combines TRBV7-9 with TRBJ2-5, with 7 bases fitting TRBD1. This CDR3 has 15 residues. Per germline, CDR1 SEHNR and CDR2 FQNEAQ (reference sequence). The J segment lost 5 bases and the V segment lost 7 bases, leaving 13 bases of the junction unmatched. CDR3 protein: CASTNTGTDRETQYF. The CDR3 DNA is TGTGCCAGCACCAACACTGGGACAGATCGGGAGACCCAGTACTTC.

The chain employs TRBV19 and TRBJ1-3; 9 nucleotides match TRBD1. Germline-derived CDR1 and CDR2 are LNHDA and SQIVND (reference sequence). The CDR3 is 16 amino acids. The V gene end was trimmed by 3 bases and the J gene end by 3 bases; junction bases not matched to a gene: 6. CDR3 coding DNA: TGTGCCAGTAGTATCCCGGGACAGGGTGGTGGAAACACCATATATTTT. Translation gives CASSIPGQGGGNTIYF.

This chain connects TRBV3-1 (or the pseudogene TRBV3-2) to TRBJ1-1; D gene unclear. The CDR3 covers 13 residues. Trimming cost V 7 bases and J 0 bases, with 9 bases left between them. Germline V gene data show CDR1 as LGHDT and CDR2 as YNNKEL (reference sequence). The CDR3 region is CASISAMNTEAFF. CDR3 nucleotides: TGTGCCAGCATTAGTGCCATGAACACTGAAGCTTTCTTT.

The chain recombines TRBV6-5 with TRBJ1-1, with no clear D. CDR1 MNHEY and CDR2 SVGAGI come from the germline V gene. Between the trimmed V and J ends, which lost 0 bases and 1 base, there was a span of 6 bases. CDR3 length: 14 amino acids. The CDR3 loop reads CASSYSTWNTEAFF. DNA for the CDR3: TGTGCCAGCAGTTACTCCACCTGGAACACTGAAGCTTTCTTT.

The chain employs TRBV3-1 (or the pseudogene TRBV3-2) and TRBJ1-3; no definite D call. The germline V and J ends were trimmed by 4 bases and 2 bases, with 15 bases remaining between them. The CDR3 spans 16 residues. Germline V CDR1 and CDR2: LGHDT, YNNKEL (reference sequence). The CDR3, as DNA: TGTGCCAGCAGCCCCATAGTGCCCGGGGCTGGAAACACCATATATTTT. This sequence encodes CASSPIVPGAGNTIYF.

A single count supports this clone. The chain couples TRBV11-3 to TRBJ1-1, with D uncertain. The CDR3 covers 13 residues. Germline V lookup: CDR1 SGHNT, CDR2 YENEEA. V was cut by 2 bases and J by 1 base, with 5 bases left in between. The CDR3 sequence is CASSLRGNTEAFF. The CDR3 DNA reads as TGTGCCAGCAGCTTACGGGGGAACACTGAAGCTTTCTTT.

The gene calls are TRBV18 and TRBJ1-2; 8 bases align to TRBD1. The CDR3 totals 15 residues. V dropped 4 bases and J dropped 2; count of bases not matched to a gene: 6. The germline CDR1 and CDR2 sequences are KGHSH and LQKENI. The DNA of the CDR3 is TGTGCCAGCTCACTAATGGGGACAGGAAACTATGGCTACACCTTC. Protein sequence: CASSLMGTGNYGYTF.

The CDR3 DNA is TGTGCCAGCAGTTACCACGAGTCCAACAATGAGCAGTTCTTC. This sequence encodes CASSYHESNNEQFF. The V call is TRBV6-6, the J call TRBJ2-1; D remains ambiguous. Germline V gene sequence: CDR1 MNHNY, CDR2 SVGAGI (reference sequence). The CDR3 extends over 14 amino acids. Trimming left V 2 bases short and J 5 bases short, with 10 bases between.

This clone was seen once. CDR3 sequence reads: CASSLGGFEEKLFF. The CDR3 DNA follows: TGTGCCAGCAGCTTGGGCGGTTTCGAAGAAAAACTGTTTTTT. This chain uses TRBV7-2 with TRBJ1-4; D unclear. Trimming cost V 3 bases and J 8 bases, with 13 bases left between them. CDR1 is SGHTA, CDR2 FQGNSA, per germline. The CDR3 is 14 residues long.

This clone was seen a handful of times. This rearrangement joins TRBV5-4 to TRBJ1-5; no clear D gene. The germline V gene has CDR1 SGHNT and CDR2 YYREEE (reference sequence). The CDR3 is 14 amino acids. Deletions cut 5 bases from V and 0 bases from J, with 9 bases between. CDR3 residues: CASSQRGSNQPQHF. The CDR3, as DNA: TGTGCCAGCAGTCAACGAGGTAGCAATCAGCCCCAGCATTTT.

The chain uses TRBV7-6 and TRBJ2-3; the D call may be TRBD1 or TRBD2 (6 bases each). CDR3 length equals 15 residues. Trimming left V 5 bases short and J 5 bases short, with 17 bases between. The V gene's germline CDR1 is SGHVS and CDR2 FNYEAQ. This CDR3 is CASSPASGAEDTQYF. DNA for the CDR3: TGTGCCAGCAGCCCCGCGTCGGGGGCCGAAGATACGCAGTATTTT.

The rearrangement uses TRBV12-3 or TRBV12-4 and TRBJ1-1; TRBD1 is a possible D gene (5 bases). Trimming stripped 5 bases from V and 8 bases from J, with 9 bases between. The CDR3 contains 11 residues. This chain's CDR3 is CASSLRGEAFF. CDR3 DNA sequence: TGTGCCAGCAGTCTCCGGGGGGAAGCTTTCTTT.